Here is one TCR beta chain with its context. Antigen specificity is unknown. The germline V gene encodes CDR1 SGHRS and CDR2 YFSETQ. J was trimmed by 0 bases and V by 4 bases; bases with no gene match: 10. This CDR3 is built from 17 residues. Clones were read by immunoSEQ multiplex PCR, and TCRdb kept only the in-frame ones, dropping some. The sample has about 15,000 clones; around four fifths are singletons. This sample is part of a study of OX40 agonist ivuxolimab in advanced cancers. Study-level information: Ivuxolimab was delivered to patients intravenously every 2 weeks at doses spanning 0.01 to 10 mg/kg. Prior anti-PD-1, anti-PD-L1 or anti-CTLA-4 therapy was allowed; around 40% had some. The study's findings and limits: Expanded clones tended on average to be more numerous among CD8+ T cells than CD4+.

The rearrangement links TRBV5-1 to TRBJ1-1; 9 bases agree with TRBD1. This sequence was found in an adult with an advanced solid tumor such as melanoma, head and neck, liver or kidney cancer. The sequences come from CD4+ or CD8+ T cells sorted from blood, collected in a trial of the OX40 agonist ivuxolimab. CDR3 protein: CASSAGTGWALNTEAFF. The CDR3 coding sequence is TGCGCCAGCAGCGCCGGGACAGGGTGGGCCCTGAACACTGAAGCTTTCTTT. The variable domain in full, with the rest retrieved from reference TRBV5-1 and TRBJ1-1, is KAGVTQTPRYLIKTRGQQVTLSCSPISGHRSVSWYQQTPGQGLQFLFEYFSETQRNKGNFPGRFSGRQFSNSRSEMNVSTLELGDSALYLCASSAGTGWALNTEAFFGQGTRLTVV.